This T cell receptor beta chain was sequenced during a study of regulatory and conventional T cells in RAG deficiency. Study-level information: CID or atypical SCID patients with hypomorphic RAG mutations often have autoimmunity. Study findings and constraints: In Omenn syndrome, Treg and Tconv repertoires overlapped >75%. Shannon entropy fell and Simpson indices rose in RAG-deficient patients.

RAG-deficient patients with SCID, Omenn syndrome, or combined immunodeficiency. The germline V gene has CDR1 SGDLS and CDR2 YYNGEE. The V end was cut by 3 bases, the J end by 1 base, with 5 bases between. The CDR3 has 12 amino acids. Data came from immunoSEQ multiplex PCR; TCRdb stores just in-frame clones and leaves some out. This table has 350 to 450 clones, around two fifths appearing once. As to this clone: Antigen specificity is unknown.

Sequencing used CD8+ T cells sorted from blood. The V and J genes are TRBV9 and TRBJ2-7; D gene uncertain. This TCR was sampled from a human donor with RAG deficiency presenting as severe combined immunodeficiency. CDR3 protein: CASSGISYEQYF. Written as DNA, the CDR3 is TGTGCCAGCAGCGGAATATCCTACGAGCAGTACTTC.